The 6 T cell receptor beta chains reported below all come from one sample, sequenced in a study of T-cell memory formation after mild COVID-19. TCRdb passed the 5' RACE reads through MiXCR, listing each CDR3 protein once. The sample contains 200,000 or so distinct CDR3 sequences, 15% to 20% of which appear only once. Sequenced input: PBMCs or a T cell subset sorted from them (not recorded which). The receptor source for this set is an adult woman who had mild COVID-19 (a few samples of this study predate the infection). Cell type and time point are not known.

This clonotype occurred a few times. The chain couples TRBV12-3 or TRBV12-4 to TRBJ2-7; a weak D match, TRBD2 (7 bases). The CDR3 is 14 amino acids. Trimming removed 4 bases from V and 1 base from J, with 11 bases in between. CDR3 bases: TGTGCCAGCAGTTCCAGGGGAGGGTCCTACGAGCAGTACTTC. This translates into CASSSRGGSYEQYF.

This clonotype was detected only a few times. The chain links TRBV20-1 to TRBJ2-5, with 8 bases fitting TRBD2. The V segment lost 6 bases and the J segment 4 bases; nucleotides outside the gene matches: 7. Germline V lookup: CDR1 DFQATT, CDR2 SNEGSKA (reference sequence). This CDR3 has 13 residues. CDR3 loop: CSATTREGETQYF. The CDR3 DNA is TGCAGTGCCACTACCCGGGAGGGAGAGACCCAGTACTTC.

The chain couples TRBV2 to TRBJ2-2, with 7 bases that match TRBD1. The V gene end was trimmed by 10 bases and the J gene end by 5 bases; junction bases not matched to a gene: 7. This CDR3 region has 13 residues. CDR1 is SNHLY, CDR2 FYNNEI, per germline. CDR3 bases: TGTGCCACCCGACAGGGTCCGACCGGGGAGCTGTTTTTT. Translating it yields CATRQGPTGELFF.

The rearrangement joins TRBV7-3 to TRBJ2-1, with 12 positions matching TRBD2. CDR1 is SGHTA, CDR2 FQGTGA, per germline. Trimming removed 5 bases from V and 5 bases from J; junction bases left unmatched: 4. The CDR3 extends over 15 amino acids. This CDR3 reads CASSVGLAGNNEQFF. The CDR3 region has the DNA TGTGCCAGCAGCGTCGGACTAGCGGGGAACAATGAGCAGTTCTTC.

This sequence joins TRBV6-4 and TRBJ2-1; 9 bases fit TRBD1. CDR1 and CDR2 (germline): MRHNA, SNTAGT. The CDR3 extends over 13 amino acids. The V segment lost 3 bases and the J segment 12 bases; nucleotides outside the gene matches: 6. CDR3 sequence reads: CASSEKQGAGQFF. The CDR3 DNA follows: TGTGCCAGCAGTGAGAAACAGGGGGCAGGGCAGTTCTTC.

This clonotype was seen more than once but under ten times. This rearrangement joins TRBV5-1 to TRBJ2-7, with D perhaps matching TRBD1 (8 bases). Per germline, CDR1 SGHRS and CDR2 YFSETQ. The CDR3 contains 14 residues. Trimming removed 4 bases from V and 5 bases from J, with 16 bases in between. CDR3 coding DNA: TGCGCCAGCAGCCGGGGGGACAGGATCAACGAGCAGTACTTC. Its translation is CASSRGDRINEQYF.